This TCR beta chain derives from a study of shared clonotypes between healthy human individuals. Study findings and constraints: The generation probabilities recorded for non-shared clonotypes fell below those of clonotypes shared by all four donors. The study drew on few donors, limiting represented genetic and exposure-history diversity.

CD8 memory combined CD45RO+ cells with CCR7-negative CD45RA+ TemRA cells. For this clone: Its matching antigen is unknown. Other DNA sequences in the sample encode the same CDR3.

Researchers ran the assay at a deep level. Profiled with immunoSEQ multiplex PCR; TCRdb holds only in-frame clones, not every one. The profile covers around 690,000 clones, with less than 95% appearing a single time and 34% taken by the ten largest. CDR1 and CDR2 from the germline V gene are SEHNR and FQNEAQ (reference sequence). V gave up 4 bases and J gave up 2 bases; unmatched junction bases: 2. CDR3 length: 14 amino acids. Sequenced material: memory CD8+ T cells from PBMCs. Subset defined: CD45RO+ cells pooled with CCR7-negative TemRA cells. The rearrangement joins TRBV7-9 to TRBJ2-1; 7 positions agree with TRBD2. The receptor comes from a man between 18 and 29 years old in good health. Some clones in this sample may be carry-over from other donors' samples. CDR3 sequence reads: CASSSGLAYNEQFF. CDR3 DNA sequence: TGTGCCAGCAGCTCAGGACTAGCCTACAATGAGCAGTTCTTC.